The clone carrying this TCR beta chain was detected only a few times. The trim removed 6 bases at V and 4 bases at J, leaving 5 bases unmatched. Germline V gene sequence: CDR1 MDHEN, CDR2 SYDVKM. The CDR3 contains 13 residues. Time point: newly diagnosed GD, antithyroid drugs for less than 3 months. Extracted PBMC RNA gave rise to the TCR library. The entry originates in a study of regulatory T cells in long-lasting Graves disease. CDR3-region Arm-PCR and iRepertoire HTBI primers produced the TCR beta libraries. As processed by the authors: The samples included 62 TRBV and 15 or so TRBJ segments. TCRdb re-analysed the multiplex PCR reads in MiXCR, keeping a single row per CDR3 protein. These V and J calls rely on TCRdb rather than the paper's analysis. This sample has roughly 420,000 distinct CDR3 sequences, with around 15% found just once. The sample was also reused in another study, on T cells in Graves' hyperthyroidism and ophthalmopathy. As reported in that work: On the basis of clinical symptoms, serum thyroxine and TRAb, thyroid ultrasound and orbital computed tomography, diagnoses were made.

V and J are TRBV28 and TRBJ1-2; 7 nucleotides line up with TRBD1. The material sequenced was peripheral blood mononuclear cells (PBMCs), taken at new diagnosis, from a patient treated with antithyroid drugs. The source is a woman aged 18-29 years with Graves disease. The CDR3 DNA reads TGTGCCAGCAGACCGGGACAGACCTATGGCTACACCTTC. This codes for CASRPGQTYGYTF.